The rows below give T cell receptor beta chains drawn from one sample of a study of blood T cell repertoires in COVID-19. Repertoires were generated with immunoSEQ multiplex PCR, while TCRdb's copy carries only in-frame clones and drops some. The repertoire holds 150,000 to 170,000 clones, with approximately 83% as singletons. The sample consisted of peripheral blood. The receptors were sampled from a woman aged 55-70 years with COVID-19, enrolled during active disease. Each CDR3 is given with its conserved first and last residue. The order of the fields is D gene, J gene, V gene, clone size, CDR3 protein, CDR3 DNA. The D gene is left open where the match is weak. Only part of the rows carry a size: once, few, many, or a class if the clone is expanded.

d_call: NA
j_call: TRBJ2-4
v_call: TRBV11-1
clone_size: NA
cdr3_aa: CASSFSGLLAKNIQYF
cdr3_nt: TGTGCCAGCAGCTTTTCAGGGCTCCTAGCCAAAAACATTCAGTACTTC

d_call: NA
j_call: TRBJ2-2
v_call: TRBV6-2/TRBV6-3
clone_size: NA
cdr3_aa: CASSYGGARTGELFF
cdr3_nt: TGTGCCAGCAGTTATGGGGGGGCGAGGACCGGGGAGCTGTTTTTT

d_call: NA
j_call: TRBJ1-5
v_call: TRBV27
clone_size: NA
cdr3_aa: CASSLRGRFINQPQHF
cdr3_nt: TGTGCCAGCAGTTTACGGGGTCGGTTCATTAATCAGCCCCAGCATTTT

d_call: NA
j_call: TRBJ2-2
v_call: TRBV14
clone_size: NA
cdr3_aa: CASSHDIDTGELFF
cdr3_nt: TGTGCCAGCAGCCACGACATCGACACCGGGGAGCTGTTTTTT

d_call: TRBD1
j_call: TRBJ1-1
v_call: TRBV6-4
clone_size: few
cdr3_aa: CASSDSTGGRTEAFF
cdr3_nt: TGTGCCAGCAGTGACTCGACAGGGGGCCGCACTGAAGCTTTCTTT

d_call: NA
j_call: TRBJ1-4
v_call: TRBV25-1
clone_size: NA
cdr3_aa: CASSPDSWREKLFF
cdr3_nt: TGTGCCAGCAGTCCGGACAGCTGGCGGGAAAAACTGTTTTTT

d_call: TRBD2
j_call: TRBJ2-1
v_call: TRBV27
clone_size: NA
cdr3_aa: CASSPLGLAGVSGNEQFF
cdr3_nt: TGTGCCAGCAGTCCACTGGGGCTAGCGGGAGTTTCTGGCAATGAGCAGTTCTTC

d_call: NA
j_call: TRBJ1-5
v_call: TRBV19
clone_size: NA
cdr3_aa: CASSIDRSGMLRNQPQHF
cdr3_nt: TGTGCCAGTAGTATAGATCGATCAGGGATGTTGAGAAATCAGCCCCAGCATTTT

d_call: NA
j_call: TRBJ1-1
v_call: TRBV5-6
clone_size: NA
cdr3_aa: CASSLKSAQGRVMNTEAFF
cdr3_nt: TGTGCCAGCAGCTTGAAGTCTGCGCAGGGAAGGGTCATGAACACTGAAGCTTTCTTT

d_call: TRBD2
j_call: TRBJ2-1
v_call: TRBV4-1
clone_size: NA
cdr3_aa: CASSLISGTSGKYEQFF
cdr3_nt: TGCGCCAGCAGTTTAATCTCCGGGACTAGCGGGAAGTATGAGCAGTTCTTC

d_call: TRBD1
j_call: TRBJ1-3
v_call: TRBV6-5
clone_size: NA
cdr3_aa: CASSFQGGTGNTIYF
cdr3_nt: TGTGCCAGCAGTTTTCAGGGGGGTACTGGAAACACCATATATTTT

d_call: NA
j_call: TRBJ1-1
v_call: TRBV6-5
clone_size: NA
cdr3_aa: CASSPGVETEAFF
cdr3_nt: TGTGCCAGCAGCCCAGGGGTAGAGACTGAAGCTTTCTTT